These 10 T cell receptor beta chains share one sample of origin, sequenced in a study of blood T cell repertoires in COVID-19. The repertoire was sequenced with immunoSEQ multiplex PCR; TCRdb's copy has only in-frame clones and lacks some. The sample records around 130,000 clones, approximately 86% being singletons. The sample was PBMCs or T cells enriched from blood (not recorded which). The receptors were gathered from a woman in her 50s who had recovered from COVID-19.

This chain links TRBV9 with TRBJ1-3; 9 bases align to TRBD1. The CDR3 extends over 17 amino acids. Germline-derived CDR1 and CDR2 are SGDLS and YYNGEE. Trimming took 0 bases from V and 2 from J; bases not matched to a gene: 6. For the CDR3, the DNA is TGTGCCAGCAGCGTAGCTTTGGGACAGGGTACTGGAAACACCATATATTTT. It yields the protein CASSVALGQGTGNTIYF.

This rearrangement joins TRBV4-1 to TRBJ1-1; D is unresolved. Trimming removed 4 bases at V and 3 bases at J, with 9 bases between. This CDR3 spans 13 amino acids. CDR1 MGHRA and CDR2 YSYEKL come from the germline V gene. CDR3 in DNA: TGCGCCAGCAGCCGATCACTTGACACTGAAGCTTTCTTT. It encodes CASSRSLDTEAFF.

The chain carries TRBV10-3 and TRBJ1-1, with D perhaps TRBD1 (6 bases). Germline CDR1 reads ENHRY; CDR2 reads SYGVKD. The V gene lost 5 bases and the J gene lost 0 bases, with 7 bases spanning the gap. This CDR3 is 13 amino acids long. The CDR3 reads CAISPGVNTEAFF. CDR3 DNA: TGTGCCATCAGTCCAGGGGTGAACACTGAAGCTTTCTTT.

The genes are TRBV5-1 and TRBJ2-4; 8 bases match TRBD2. The CDR3 is made up of 17 amino acids. CDR1 is SGHRS and CDR2 is YFSETQ in the germline V gene. V shed 4 bases and J 0 bases; nucleotides not matched to a gene: 9. The CDR3 loop is CASSIDFSGVAKNIQYF. CDR3 nucleotides: TGCGCCAGCAGCATCGATTTTAGCGGGGTAGCCAAAAACATTCAGTACTTC. Combining the CDR3 with reference TRBV5-1 and TRBJ2-4 gives the whole variable domain KAGVTQTPRYLIKTRGQQVTLSCSPISGHRSVSWYQQTPGQGLQFLFEYFSETQRNKGNFPGRFSGRQFSNSRSEMNVSTLELGDSALYLCASSIDFSGVAKNIQYFGAGTRLSVL.

This chain uses TRBV5-5 with TRBJ2-4; D unresolved. V shed 6 bases and J shed 0 bases, with 7 bases lying between them. Germline V lookup: CDR1 SGHKS, CDR2 YYEKEE (reference sequence). The CDR3 loop spans 13 amino acids. CDR3 DNA: TGTGCCAGCACCGGTATAGCCAAAAACATTCAGTACTTC. Translated, it gives CASTGIAKNIQYF.

The chain recombines TRBV6-2 or TRBV6-3 with TRBJ1-5, with 9 nucleotides matching TRBD1. Germline CDR1 is MNHEY and CDR2 is SVGEGT. The V and J ends lost 5 bases and 6 bases, in that order; junction bases with no gene match: 8. The CDR3 loop spans 15 amino acids. CDR3 sequence reads: CASSPTGGPGQPQHF. The CDR3 nucleotides are TGTGCCAGCAGTCCCACAGGGGGCCCCGGTCAGCCCCAGCATTTT.

V and J are TRBV18 and TRBJ1-1, with D hard to call. Trimming shortened V by 3 bases and J by 4 bases, and 6 bases separated the two germline ends. The CDR3 consists of 12 residues. The germline V gene has CDR1 KGHSH and CDR2 LQKENI. The CDR3 DNA follows: TGTGCCAGCTCACCCCGACTCACTGAAGCTTTCTTT. Protein sequence: CASSPRLTEAFF.

V is TRBV5-4 and J is TRBJ2-7, with a weak D call TRBD2 (6 bases). Germline CDR1 and CDR2: SGHNT and YYREEE (reference sequence). This CDR3 has 15 amino acids. V lost 1 base, J lost 2 bases, and 13 bases lay in between. The CDR3 DNA reads as TGTGCCAGCAGCTTGTTGGACGGGGGTGCCTACGAGCAGTACTTC. This gives the protein CASSLLDGGAYEQYF.

This clone has a single count. The chain combines TRBV10-3 with TRBJ2-3; 10 nucleotides agree with TRBD2. Per germline, CDR1 ENHRY and CDR2 SYGVKD. The CDR3 runs 17 residues. Losses at the gene ends were 0 bases for V and 1 base for J; bases not matched to a gene: 4. For the CDR3, the DNA is TGTGCCATCAGTGAGTCGGTAGCGGGGGGCCGCACAGATACGCAGTATTTT. Encoded protein: CAISESVAGGRTDTQYF.

The CDR3 DNA follows: TGTGCCAGCAGCTTAGCCGGGACAGGGAGGGAGACCCAGTACTTC. Protein product: CASSLAGTGRETQYF. J is TRBJ2-5 and V is TRBV7-2, with TRBD1 matching over 9 bases. Germline lookup yields CDR1 SGHTA and CDR2 FQGNSA. This CDR3 is built from 15 residues. The ends lost 0 bases at V and 5 bases at J; junction bases unmatched: 4.